The clone carrying this TCR beta chain was observed a few times. No antigen is known for it. The second PCR ran 7 to 11 cycles with a sample-barcoded 5' primer and J-beta primers. TCRdb re-derived calls from the 5' RACE reads in MiXCR, one entry per CDR3 protein. The sample holds approximately 960,000 distinct CDR3 sequences; roughly 28% are singletons and the top ten take about 10%. These data originate in a study of blood T cells in healthy people across ages. Study results and limitations: There was a strong correlation between TCR beta diversity and naive T cell percentage.

A minimum of 6.5 million PBMCs was isolated per sample. The CDR3 contains 15 residues. Looked up from germline, CDR1 is DFQATT and CDR2 is SNEGSKA (reference sequence). The V end lost 0 bases, the J end lost 0 bases, and 12 bases lay between the germline ends. Separately, the same data were catalogued under a study of T cells of mothers and their children. That publication notes: Over 9.5 million TCR beta CDR3 reads were obtained from each mother, and approximately 3 million from each child. Mothers and children who were related shared slightly more overlap than unrelated pairs, but not significantly more.

Sequenced: blood. This clonotype was obtained from a woman aged 40 to 49 in good health. This chain connects TRBV20-1 to TRBJ2-7; D gene unclear. The CDR3 region is CSARDLMALSYEQYF. The CDR3, as DNA: TGCAGTGCTAGAGATCTCATGGCCCTCTCCTACGAGCAGTACTTC.